Following are 9 T cell receptor beta chains from one sample sequenced in a study of shared clonotypes between healthy human individuals. The data were produced by immunoSEQ multiplex PCR, yet TCRdb's version contains in-frame clones alone and is incomplete. This sample has approximately 2.3 million clones, with about 92% found just once. Input material: naive CD4+ T cells from PBMCs. Noted subset: CD45RA+ positively selected. The source of these receptors is a young man in good health. Some clones in this sample may be carry-over from other donors' samples.

V gene TRBV27 combines with J gene TRBJ2-7; D may be TRBD2 (5 bases). Germline V gene lookup returns CDR1 MNHEY and CDR2 SMNVEV (reference sequence). CDR3 length: 13 residues. Trimming took 3 bases from V and 9 from J, leaving 15 bases between them. The CDR3 spells CASSLGVSGGQYF. In DNA, the CDR3 is TGTGCCAGCAGTTTGGGAGTTTCCGGAGGGCAGTACTTC.

The chain employs TRBV6-6 and TRBJ1-5, with 8 nucleotides matching TRBD1. V shed 8 bases, J shed 6 bases, and the junction held 12 bases outside the gene matches. CDR1 is MNHNY and CDR2 is SVGAGI in the germline V gene (reference sequence). The CDR3 has 15 amino acids. The CDR3 DNA reads as TGTGCCAGCGCCCGACAGGGGCGCGAACTTCAGCCCCAGCATTTT. This sequence encodes CASARQGRELQPQHF.

The rearrangement uses TRBV7-9 and TRBJ1-4; weak D call: TRBD1 (5 bases). Trimming took off 5 bases at V and 7 bases at J, with 14 bases between the two ends. There are 14 residues in the CDR3. Germline-derived CDR1 and CDR2 are SEHNR and FQNEAQ (reference sequence). DNA of the CDR3: TGTGCCAGCAGCCTTGACAGTGCAGGTGAAAAACTGTTTTTT. Protein product: CASSLDSAGEKLFF.

The rearrangement links TRBV6-5 to TRBJ1-2; no reliable D call. The CDR3 is 13 residues long. V lost 7 bases, J lost 4 bases, and 13 bases lay in between. Germline V gene data show CDR1 as MNHEY and CDR2 as SVGAGI. This CDR3 reads CASTDGASYGYTF. The CDR3 DNA sequence: TGTGCCAGCACCGACGGAGCTTCCTATGGCTACACCTTC.

V and J are TRBV11-2 and TRBJ1-2; D unresolved. The CDR3 runs 16 residues. The V gene lost 5 bases and the J gene lost 1 base, with 17 bases spanning the gap. The germline gives CDR1 SGHAT, CDR2 FQNNGV. CDR3 protein: CASSPVRGSFNYGYTF. The CDR3 DNA is TGTGCCAGCAGCCCAGTTCGCGGGAGCTTTAACTATGGCTACACCTTC.

There are a few counts of this clone. The gene calls are TRBV30 and TRBJ1-5; possibly TRBD1 for D (5 bases). Trimming removed 8 bases from V and 8 bases from J, with 16 bases in between. In germline, CDR1 is GTSNPN, CDR2 SVGIG (reference sequence). The CDR3 runs to 12 residues. CDR3 nucleotide sequence: TGTGCCACGGGACGCCATGCAAAGCCCCAGCATTTT. Translation: CATGRHAKPQHF.

This chain links TRBV2 with TRBJ1-2; D unresolved. Trimming stripped 2 bases from V and 4 bases from J, with 14 bases between. The CDR3 has 15 residues. Germline V lookup: CDR1 SNHLY, CDR2 FYNNEI. The CDR3 bases are TGTGCCAGCAGTGAACGATCCATGACGGGCTATGGCTACACCTTC. It codes for CASSERSMTGYGYTF. Variable domain in full (rest from reference TRBV2 and TRBJ1-2): EPEVTQTPSHQVTQMGQEVILRCVPISNHLYFYWYRQILGQKVEFLVSFYNNEISEKSEIFDDQFSVERPDGSNFTLKIRSTKLEDSAMYFCASSERSMTGYGYTFGSGTRLTVV.

J is TRBJ2-3 and V is TRBV30, with D tentatively TRBD1 or TRBD2 (6 bases each). Germline CDR1 is GTSNPN and CDR2 is SVGIG (reference sequence). The CDR3 loop spans 15 amino acids. The V gene lost 6 bases and the J gene lost 3 bases, with 19 bases spanning the gap. The CDR3 reads CACLARKGGTDTQYF. The CDR3 nucleotides read TGTGCCTGTCTAGCGAGAAAAGGGGGGACAGATACGCAGTATTTT.

J is TRBJ1-2 and V is TRBV28; D not resolved. The germline V gene has CDR1 MDHEN and CDR2 SYDVKM. Trimming left V 3 bases short and J 0 bases short, with 5 bases between. The length of the CDR3 is 13 residues. This chain's CDR3 is CASSLITNYGYTF. The CDR3 region has the DNA TGTGCCAGCAGTTTGATAACTAACTATGGCTACACCTTC.